Presented here are 13 T cell receptor beta chains from one specimen sequenced in a study of beta chain features in type 1 diabetes. Expressed TCRB transcripts were sequenced, since all the RNA that had been isolated was reverse transcribed. Here immunoSEQ multiplex PCR was the method, and the copy in TCRdb shows in-frame clones only, minus some. This table has around 250,000 clones, 27% appearing once. The source material was central memory CD4+ T cells from blood. All receptors derive from a man in his thirties or forties in good health.

The genes are TRBV7-9 and TRBJ2-1; 7 nucleotides agree with TRBD2. The CDR3 runs to 15 residues. In germline, CDR1 is SEHNR, CDR2 FQNEAQ (reference sequence). V shed 2 bases and J 5 bases; nucleotides not matched to a gene: 6. The CDR3 nucleotides are TGTGCCAGCAGCTTATTGCGGGAGTCCCACAATGAGCAGTTCTTC. It translates to CASSLLRESHNEQFF.

This clone was detected a few times. This sequence joins TRBV2 and TRBJ2-3; tentative D call: TRBD2 (7 bases). The CDR3 contains 14 residues. V lost 6 bases, J lost 0 bases, and 10 bases lay in between. CDR1 SNHLY and CDR2 FYNNEI come from the germline V gene. The CDR3 DNA is TGTGCCAGCAGCGGGGGGCATAGCACAGATACGCAGTATTTT. As protein: CASSGGHSTDTQYF.

There are many counts of this clone. The chain is built from TRBV7-7 and TRBJ2-6, with D perhaps matching TRBD2 (5 bases). V shed 5 bases and J shed 4 bases, with 9 bases lying between them. The CDR3 length is 14 residues. Germline V gene lookup returns CDR1 SSHAT and CDR2 FNYEAQ (reference sequence). CDR3 DNA: TGTGCCAGCAGCCCATCGGGAGGGGCCAACGTCCTGACTTTC. As protein: CASSPSGGANVLTF.

Of note for this clone: Because the CDR3 is missing its conserved closing phenylalanine or tryptophan, this is likely a read error. This sequence joins TRBV7-9 and TRBJ2-7, with TRBD2 matching 7 bases. Germline CDR1 SEHNR, CDR2 FQNEAQ (reference sequence). This CDR3 has 15 amino acids. The junction had 11 bases not matched to a gene; V was cut back by 4 bases and J by 5 bases. The CDR3 is CASSSQRGATDEQYL. The DNA of the CDR3 is TGTGCCAGCAGCTCGCAGCGGGGAGCCACGGACGAGCAGTACCTC.

The chain links TRBV30 to TRBJ2-5, with D perhaps matching TRBD2 (5 bases). The CDR3 has 12 amino acids. V dropped 4 bases and J dropped 1 base, with 7 bases sitting between them. Germline V gene data show CDR1 as GTSNPN and CDR2 as SVGIG (reference sequence). The CDR3 sequence is CAWNGVQETQYF. In nucleotides, the CDR3 is TGTGCCTGGAACGGGGTCCAAGAGACCCAGTACTTC.

As regards this clone: Other DNA sequences in the same sample also yield this CDR3. The chain joins TRBV5-4 to TRBJ2-5; 7 positions agree with TRBD1. V lost 4 bases, J lost 2 bases, and 5 bases stayed unmatched. The CDR3 runs 14 residues. Germline values: CDR1 SGHNT, CDR2 YYREEE (reference sequence). The CDR3 protein is CASSTGTEQETQYF. The CDR3 region has the DNA TGTGCCAGCAGCACAGGGACAGAACAAGAGACCCAGTACTTC.

This clone was seen more than once but under ten times. The CDR3 loop reads CAWRGQSPYLYEQYF. The CDR3 nucleotides are TGTGCCTGGAGGGGACAGTCCCCCTATCTCTACGAGCAGTACTTC. The rearrangement uses TRBV30 and TRBJ2-7; TRBD1 matches 7 bases. The CDR3 sequence is 15 residues long. Trimming took 3 bases from V and 3 from J; bases not matched to a gene: 11. The germline CDR1 and CDR2 sequences are GTSNPN and SVGIG (reference sequence).

This sequence joins TRBV7-2 and TRBJ1-5, with TRBD1 as a possible D gene (6 bases). The CDR3 totals 15 residues. V was clipped by 6 bases and J by 7 bases, with 19 bases between them. The germline gives CDR1 SGHTA, CDR2 FQGNSA. The CDR3 DNA reads as TGTGCCAGCAGTCAAGGCGCGGGGGCTGAGCAGCCCCAGCATTTT. Its translation: CASSQGAGAEQPQHF.

This clone was detected only a few times. The V and J genes are TRBV9 and TRBJ2-1; D might be TRBD1 (5 bases). The CDR3 sequence is 14 residues long. With 3 bases removed from V and 2 bases from J, the gap between germline ends came to 9 bases. CDR1 is SGDLS, CDR2 YYNGEE, per germline. CDR3 sequence reads: CASSERTPYNEQFF. The CDR3 DNA sequence: TGTGCCAGCAGCGAACGGACACCCTACAATGAGCAGTTCTTC.

This rearrangement joins TRBV9 to TRBJ2-6; D is unclear. The CDR3 runs to 16 residues. The V gene lost 2 bases and the J gene lost 3 bases, with 12 bases spanning the gap. Germline-derived CDR1 and CDR2 are SGDLS and YYNGEE. As DNA, the CDR3 is TGTGCCAGCAGCGTTTGGTGGACGGTTGGGGCCAACGTCCTGACTTTC. It is translated as CASSVWWTVGANVLTF.

The gene calls are TRBV30 and TRBJ1-4; unclear D gene. Between the trimmed V and J ends, which lost 1 base and 0 bases, there was a span of 9 bases. Germline CDR1 reads GTSNPN; CDR2 reads SVGIG (reference sequence). The CDR3 extends over 15 amino acids. The CDR3 DNA sequence: TGTGCCTGGAGTGGCGCAGGCTCAACTAATGAAAAACTGTTTTTT. Its translation: CAWSGAGSTNEKLFF. The variable domain in full, completed from reference TRBV30 and TRBJ1-4, reads SQTIHQWPATLVQPVGSPLSLECTVEGTSNPNLYWYRQAAGRGLQLLFYSVGIGQISSEVPQNLSASRPQDRQFILSSKKLLLSDSGFYLCAWSGAGSTNEKLFFGSGTQLSVL.

This clone was recorded many times. The gene calls are TRBV2 and TRBJ2-2; D perhaps matches TRBD2 (6 bases). Trimming shortened V by 6 bases and J by 1 base, and 9 bases separated the two germline ends. The germline gives CDR1 SNHLY, CDR2 FYNNEI. The CDR3 covers 14 residues. As DNA, the CDR3 is TGTGCCAGCAGGATGGAGGGGAACACCGGGGAGCTGTTTTTT. Encoded protein: CASRMEGNTGELFF. The whole variable domain, filled in from reference TRBV2 and TRBJ2-2, reads EPEVTQTPSHQVTQMGQEVILRCVPISNHLYFYWYRQILGQKVEFLVSFYNNEISEKSEIFDDQFSVERPDGSNFTLKIRSTKLEDSAMYFCASRMEGNTGELFFGEGSRLTVL.

The chain carries TRBV7-2 and TRBJ1-2; TRBD1 matches 7 bases. CDR1 and CDR2 from the germline V gene are SGHTA and FQGNSA. V was pared by 5 bases and J by 1 base, with 7 bases of the junction left unmatched. The CDR3 covers 15 residues. The CDR3 here is CASSRMGQSNYGYTF. CDR3 bases: TGTGCCAGCAGCCGCATGGGACAGAGTAACTATGGCTACACCTTC. Full variable domain (outside the CDR3, taken from reference TRBV7-2 and TRBJ1-2): GAGVSQSPSNKVTEKGKDVELRCDPISGHTALYWYRQSLGQGLEFLIYFQGNSAPDKSGLPSDRFSAERTGGSVSTLTIQRTQQEDSAVYLCASSRMGQSNYGYTFGSGTRLTVV.